This entry describes one TCR beta chain. Its antigen is not identified. The entry originates in a study of cytomegalovirus exposure and HLA in healthy donors. Study-level points and caveats: Accurate prediction of most subjects' HLA-A and HLA-B alleles from TCR beta sequences was reported.

CDR3 length: 16 amino acids. Losses at the gene ends were 3 bases for V and 7 bases for J; bases not matched to a gene: 15. The germline CDR1 and CDR2 sequences are SGHNT and YYREEE (reference sequence). Use of 60 Vbeta and 13 Jbeta primers characterized the PCR. Clones were read by immunoSEQ multiplex PCR, and TCRdb kept only the in-frame ones, dropping some. The data show about 140,000 clones, with around 78% seen just once and roughly 2.4% held by the top ten. Source material: PBMCs. The clonotype originates from a woman younger than 35 in good health and CMV-seropositive. This rearrangement joins TRBV5-4 to TRBJ2-5, with TRBD1 matching over 7 bases. This CDR3 reads CASSSPGQSMQRTQYF. The DNA for the CDR3 is TGTGCCAGCAGCTCGCCGGGACAGTCGATGCAGCGGACCCAGTACTTC.